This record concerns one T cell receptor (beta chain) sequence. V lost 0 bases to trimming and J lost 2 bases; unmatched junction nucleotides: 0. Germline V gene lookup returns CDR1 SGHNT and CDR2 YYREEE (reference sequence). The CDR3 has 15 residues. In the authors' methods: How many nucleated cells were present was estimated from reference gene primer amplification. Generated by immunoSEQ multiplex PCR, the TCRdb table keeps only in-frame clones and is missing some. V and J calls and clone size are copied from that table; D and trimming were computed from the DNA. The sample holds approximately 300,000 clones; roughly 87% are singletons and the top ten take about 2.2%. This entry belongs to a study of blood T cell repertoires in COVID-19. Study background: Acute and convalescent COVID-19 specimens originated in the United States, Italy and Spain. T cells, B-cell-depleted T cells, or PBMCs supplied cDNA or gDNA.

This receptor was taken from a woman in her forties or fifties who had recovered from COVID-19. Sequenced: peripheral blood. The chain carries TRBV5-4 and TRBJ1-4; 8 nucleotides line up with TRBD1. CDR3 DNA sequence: TGTGCCAGCAGCTTGGCAGGGGGCACTAATGAAAAACTGTTTTTT. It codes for CASSLAGGTNEKLFF.